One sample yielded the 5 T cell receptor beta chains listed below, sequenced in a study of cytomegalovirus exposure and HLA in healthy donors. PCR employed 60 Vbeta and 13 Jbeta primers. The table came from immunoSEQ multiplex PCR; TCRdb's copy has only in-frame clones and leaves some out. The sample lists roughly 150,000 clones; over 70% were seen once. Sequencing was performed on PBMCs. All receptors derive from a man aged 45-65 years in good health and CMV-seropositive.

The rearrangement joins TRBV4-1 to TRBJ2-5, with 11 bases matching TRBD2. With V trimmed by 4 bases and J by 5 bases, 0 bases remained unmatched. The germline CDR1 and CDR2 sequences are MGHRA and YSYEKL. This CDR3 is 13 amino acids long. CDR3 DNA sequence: TGCGCCAGCAGCCGACTAGCGGGGGAGACCCAGTACTTC. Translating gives CASSRLAGETQYF.

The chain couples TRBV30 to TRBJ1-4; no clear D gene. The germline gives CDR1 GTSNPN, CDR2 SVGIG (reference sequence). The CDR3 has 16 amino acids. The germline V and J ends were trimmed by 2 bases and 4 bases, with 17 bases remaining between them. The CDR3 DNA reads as TGTGCCTGGAGTCGCCTAGGCACCTCCGATAATGAAAAACTGTTTTTT. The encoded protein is CAWSRLGTSDNEKLFF.

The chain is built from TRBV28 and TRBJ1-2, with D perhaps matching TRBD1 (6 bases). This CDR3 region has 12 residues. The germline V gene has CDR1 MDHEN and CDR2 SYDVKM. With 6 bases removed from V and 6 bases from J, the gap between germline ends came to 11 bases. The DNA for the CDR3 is TGTGCCAGCAGCACCCGGACAGATGGCTACACCTTC. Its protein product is CASSTRTDGYTF.

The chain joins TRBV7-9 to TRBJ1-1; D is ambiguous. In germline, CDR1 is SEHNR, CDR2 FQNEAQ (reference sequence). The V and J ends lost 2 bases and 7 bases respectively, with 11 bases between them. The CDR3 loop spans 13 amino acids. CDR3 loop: CASSLMRESEAFF. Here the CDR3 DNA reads TGTGCCAGCAGCTTAATGCGGGAGAGTGAAGCTTTCTTT. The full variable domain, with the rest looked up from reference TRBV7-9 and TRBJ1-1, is DTGVSQNPRHKITKRGQNVTFRCDPISEHNRLYWYRQTLGQGPEFLTYFQNEAQLEKSRLLSDRFSAERPKGSFSTLEIQRTEQGDSAMYLCASSLMRESEAFFGQGTRLTVV.

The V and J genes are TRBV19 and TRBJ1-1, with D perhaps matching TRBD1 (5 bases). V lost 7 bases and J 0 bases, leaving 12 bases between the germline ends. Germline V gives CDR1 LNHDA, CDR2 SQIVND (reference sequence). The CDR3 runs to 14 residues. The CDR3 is CASNSGLMNTEAFF. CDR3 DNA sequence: TGTGCCAGTAATTCAGGGTTGATGAACACTGAAGCTTTCTTT.